These T cell receptor beta chains were read from a single sample in a study of identical twins. MiXCR was run by TCRdb on the 5' RACE reads, yielding one entry per CDR3 protein. Of a few hundred thousand distinct CDR3 sequences in the sample, about 8.3% were seen once. The same data also went into a second study, on yellow fever vaccine responses in identical twins.

The material sequenced was CD8+ T cells sorted from blood. The receptors here all came from a woman aged 18 to 35 in good health. CDR3s include the opening cysteine and the closing phenylalanine or tryptophan. D genes are given only for firm matches. A row's size may be missing; if present it is once, few, many or a size class.

CASSLEAGRDEQYF	TGTGCCAGCTCCCTGGAGGCAGGGAGGGACGAGCAGTACTTC	TRBV7-6	14	TRBD2	TRBJ2-7	many
CASSPSTSSDEQYF	TGCGCCAGCAGCCCTTCGACTAGCTCAGACGAGCAGTACTTC	TRBV4-1	14	TRBD2	TRBJ2-7	NA
CASSPLRGAVDTQYF	TGTGCCAGCAGCCCCCTTCGGGGGGCGGTAGATACGCAGTATTTT	TRBV12-1	15	NA	TRBJ2-3	few
CASSSEPGRGEQFF	TGCGCCAGCAGTTCCGAACCCGGGAGGGGTGAGCAGTTCTTC	TRBV4-1	14	TRBD2	TRBJ2-1	NA
CASSARGGEGTEAFF	TGTGCCAGCAGCGCGAGGGGGGGAGAGGGCACTGAAGCTTTCTTT	TRBV9	15	NA	TRBJ1-1	NA
CAISETSSADTQYF	TGTGCCATCAGTGAAACATCATCAGCAGATACGCAGTATTTT	TRBV10-3	14	NA	TRBJ2-3	many
CSALRTSGGSYNEQFF	TGCAGCGCCTTAAGGACTAGCGGGGGGTCCTACAATGAGCAGTTCTTC	TRBV29-1	16	TRBD2	TRBJ2-1	many
CASSSPKPTNEKLFF	TGTGCCAGCAGCTCGCCTAAACCAACTAATGAAAAACTGTTTTTT	TRBV7-9	15	NA	TRBJ1-4	few
CASSWGDISLQYF	TGTGCCAGCAGCTGGGGGGACATCTCGCTCCAGTACTTC	TRBV11-2	13	NA	TRBJ2-4	many
CSARGLGLAGFYEQYF	TGCAGTGCTAGAGGATTAGGTCTAGCGGGTTTCTACGAGCAGTACTTC	TRBV20-1	16	TRBD2	TRBJ2-7	few
CSARDLGQSAYEQYF	TGCAGTGCTAGAGATTTAGGACAGTCGGCCTACGAGCAGTACTTC	TRBV20-1	15	NA	TRBJ2-7	NA
CATLGIDTQYF	TGTGCCACCCTGGGGATAGATACGCAGTATTTT	TRBV6-6	11	NA	TRBJ2-3	many
CASRDGNQPQHF	TGCGCCAGCCGGGACGGCAATCAGCCCCAGCATTTT	TRBV5-1	12	NA	TRBJ1-5	many
CASSPTGPQEAFF	TGCGCCAGCAGCCCGACAGGGCCCCAGGAAGCTTTCTTT	TRBV4-1	13	TRBD1	TRBJ1-1	NA
CASSLFNEEGAFF	TGTGCCAGCAGCTTATTTAACGAAGAGGGAGCTTTCTTT	TRBV11-2	13	NA	TRBJ1-1	many
CASSLVGGGTDTQYF	TGTGCCAGCAGCTTAGTCGGGGGAGGCACAGATACGCAGTATTTT	TRBV11-2	15	NA	TRBJ2-3	many
CASRPTLLYNEQFF	TGTGCCAGCAGGCCTACCCTCCTATACAATGAGCAGTTCTTC	TRBV6-1	14	NA	TRBJ2-1	few
CASSLGAGGFGDNEQFF	TGTGCCAGCAGTTTAGGAGCGGGAGGTTTTGGGGACAATGAGCAGTTCTTC	TRBV27	17	TRBD2	TRBJ2-1	many
CASSLGGLRPIDEQFF	TGTGCCAGCAGCTTAGGGGGGCTTAGGCCCATCGATGAGCAGTTCTTC	TRBV7-2	16	NA	TRBJ2-1	NA
CASSSNVEGIGEQYF	TGTGCCAGCAGCTCGAACGTGGAGGGAATCGGGGAGCAGTACTTC	TRBV7-9	15	NA	TRBJ2-7	NA
CSPTPFGTEETQYF	TGCAGTCCAACCCCTTTCGGGACTGAAGAGACCCAGTACTTC	TRBV20-1	14	NA	TRBJ2-5	few
CSARERSTGGVEAFF	TGCAGTGCTAGAGAACGGTCGACGGGGGGGGTTGAAGCTTTCTTT	TRBV20-1	15	NA	TRBJ1-1	NA
CASSQTGGLTNNEQFF	TGCGCCAGCAGCCAGACAGGGGGCTTAACCAACAATGAGCAGTTCTTC	TRBV4-3	16	TRBD1	TRBJ2-1	NA
CASSSLVTQYF	TGTGCCAGCAGCTCCCTAGTAACCCAGTACTTC	TRBV11-2	11	NA	TRBJ2-5	few
CAISDMRTAKNIQYF	TGTGCCATCAGTGACATGAGGACAGCCAAAAACATTCAGTACTTC	TRBV10-3	15	NA	TRBJ2-4	NA
CASSSPTGVGYEQYF	TGTGCCAGCAGCTCCCCTACAGGGGTTGGTTACGAGCAGTACTTC	TRBV7-9	15	TRBD1	TRBJ2-7	NA
CSVGDRLRFEQYF	TGCAGCGTTGGGGACAGGCTACGGTTCGAGCAGTACTTC	TRBV29-1	13	TRBD1	TRBJ2-7	few
CASSFRVAGELFF	TGTGCCAGCAGCTTCAGGGTAGCCGGGGAGCTGTTTTTT	TRBV5-6	13	NA	TRBJ2-2	few
CASSYPLAGEPDTQYF	TGTGCCAGCAGCTACCCACTAGCGGGAGAACCGGATACGCAGTATTTT	TRBV7-8	16	TRBD2	TRBJ2-3	NA
CASSLAGGQHEQFF	TGTGCCAGCAGCCTAGCGGGAGGGCAGCATGAGCAGTTCTTC	TRBV7-9	14	TRBD2	TRBJ2-1	NA
CASSPRDRAYEQYF	TGTGCCAGCAGTCCGCGGGACAGGGCGTACGAGCAGTACTTC	TRBV27	14	TRBD1	TRBJ2-7	many
CASSPGAIGEQYF	TGTGCCAGCAGCCCGGGGGCAATAGGCGAGCAGTACTTC	TRBV12-3/TRBV12-4	13	NA	TRBJ2-7	NA
CASSSGLAGGPFDGELFF	TGTGCCAGCAGTTCCGGACTAGCGGGAGGCCCGTTTGACGGGGAGCTGTTTTTT	TRBV28	18	TRBD2	TRBJ2-2	few
CASSQLPGQGLDIQYF	TGCGCCAGCAGCCAGCTCCCGGGACAGGGTCTAGACATTCAGTACTTC	TRBV4-1	16	TRBD1	TRBJ2-4	NA
CASTPLPAGDTQYF	TGCGCCAGCACCCCTCTCCCGGCCGGAGATACGCAGTATTTT	TRBV10-2	14	NA	TRBJ2-3	NA